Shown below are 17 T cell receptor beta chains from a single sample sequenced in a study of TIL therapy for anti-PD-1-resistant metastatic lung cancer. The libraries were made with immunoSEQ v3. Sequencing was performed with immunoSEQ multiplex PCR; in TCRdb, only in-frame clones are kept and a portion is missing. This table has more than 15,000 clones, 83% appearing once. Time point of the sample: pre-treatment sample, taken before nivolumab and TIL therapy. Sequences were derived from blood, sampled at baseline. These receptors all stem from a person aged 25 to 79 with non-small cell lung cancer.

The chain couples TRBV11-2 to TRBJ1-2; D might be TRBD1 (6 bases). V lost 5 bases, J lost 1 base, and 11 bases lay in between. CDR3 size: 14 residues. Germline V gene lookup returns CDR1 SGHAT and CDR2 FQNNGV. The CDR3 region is CASSQDSRNYGYTF. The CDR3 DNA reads TGTGCCAGCAGCCAGGACAGCCGTAACTATGGCTACACCTTC. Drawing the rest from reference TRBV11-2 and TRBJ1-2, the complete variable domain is EAGVAQSPRYKIIEKRQSVAFWCNPISGHATLYWYQQILGQGPKLLIQFQNNGVVDDSQLPKDRFSAERLKGVDSTLKIQPAKLEDSAVYLCASSQDSRNYGYTFGSGTRLTVV.

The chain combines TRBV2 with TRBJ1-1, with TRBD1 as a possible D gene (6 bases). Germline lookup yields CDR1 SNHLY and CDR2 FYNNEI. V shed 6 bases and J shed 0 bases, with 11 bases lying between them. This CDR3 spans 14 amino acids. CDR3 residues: CASRRTEMNTEAFF. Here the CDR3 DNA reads TGTGCCAGCAGACGGACAGAAATGAACACTGAAGCTTTCTTT.

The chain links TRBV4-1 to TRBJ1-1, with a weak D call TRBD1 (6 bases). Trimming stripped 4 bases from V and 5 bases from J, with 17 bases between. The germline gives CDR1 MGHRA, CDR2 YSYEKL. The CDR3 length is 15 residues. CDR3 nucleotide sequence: TGCGCCAGCAGCCCCTACACAGGGCCTCGGACTGAAGCTTTCTTT. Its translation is CASSPYTGPRTEAFF.

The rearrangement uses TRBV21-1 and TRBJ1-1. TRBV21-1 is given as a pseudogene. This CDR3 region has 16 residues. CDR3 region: CASSKGSGCRGTEAFF. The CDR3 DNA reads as TGTGCCAGCAGCAAAGGATCGGGTTGCCGAGGCACTGAAGCTTTCTTT.

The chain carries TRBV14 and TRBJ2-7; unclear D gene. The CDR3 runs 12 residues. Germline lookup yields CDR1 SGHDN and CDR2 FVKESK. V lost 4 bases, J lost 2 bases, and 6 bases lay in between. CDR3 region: CASSRAPYEQYF. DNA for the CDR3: TGTGCCAGCAGCCGTGCCCCCTACGAGCAGTACTTC.

The CDR3 spells CASSPTGSDSTDTQYF. In nucleotides, the CDR3 is TGCGCCAGCAGCCCGACAGGGTCGGACAGCACAGATACGCAGTATTTT. The chain combines TRBV4-3 with TRBJ2-3, with 7 bases matching TRBD1. Germline assignment: CDR1 LGHNA and CDR2 YSLEER. The ends lost 4 bases at V and 0 bases at J; junction bases unmatched: 7. The CDR3 is 16 residues long.

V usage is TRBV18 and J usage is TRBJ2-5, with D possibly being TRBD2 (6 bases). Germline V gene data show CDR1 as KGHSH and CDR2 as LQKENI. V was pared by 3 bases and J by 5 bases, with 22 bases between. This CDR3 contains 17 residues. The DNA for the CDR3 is TGTGCCAGCTCACCCCGTGCTTTTAGCGGAGAGGGGGAGACCCAGTACTTC. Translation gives CASSPRAFSGEGETQYF.

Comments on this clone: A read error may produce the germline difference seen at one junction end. CDR3 residues: CASSLTAGAHVLTF. CDR3 nucleotides: TGTGCCAGCAGCTTGACGGCAGGGGCCCACGTCCTGACTTTC. V is TRBV5-5 and J is TRBJ2-6, with a weak D call TRBD1 (6 bases). Germline CDR1 is SGHKS and CDR2 is YYEKEE (reference sequence). This CDR3 is built from 14 residues. The full variable domain, completed using reference TRBV5-5 and TRBJ2-6, is DAGVTQSPTHLIKTRGQQVTLRCSPISGHKSVSWYQQVLGQGPQFIFQYYEKEERGRGNFPDRFSARQFPNYSSELNVNALLLGDSALYLCASSLTAGAHVLTFGAGSRLTVL.

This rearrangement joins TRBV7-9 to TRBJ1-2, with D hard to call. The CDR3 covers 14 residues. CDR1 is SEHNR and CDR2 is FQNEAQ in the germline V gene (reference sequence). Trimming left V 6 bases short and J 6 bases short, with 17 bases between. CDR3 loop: CASSRFRGTDGYTF. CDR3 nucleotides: TGTGCCAGCAGTCGTTTCCGGGGAACGGATGGCTACACCTTC.

As DNA, the CDR3 is TGTGCCAGCAGTTCAGGGGGGACTAATGAAAAACTGTTTTTT. Translation gives CASSSGGTNEKLFF. The chain recombines TRBV28 with TRBJ1-4; TRBD1 matches 7 bases. Germline V lookup: CDR1 MDHEN, CDR2 SYDVKM. This CDR3 contains 14 residues. V lost 4 bases, J lost 2 bases, and 1 base stayed unmatched.

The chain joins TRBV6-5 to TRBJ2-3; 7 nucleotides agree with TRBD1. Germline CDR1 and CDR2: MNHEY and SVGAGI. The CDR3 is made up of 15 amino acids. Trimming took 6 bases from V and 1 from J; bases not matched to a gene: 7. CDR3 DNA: TGTGCCAGCAGCGCGAGGGGGCGCGGCACAGATACGCAGTATTTT. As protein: CASSARGRGTDTQYF.

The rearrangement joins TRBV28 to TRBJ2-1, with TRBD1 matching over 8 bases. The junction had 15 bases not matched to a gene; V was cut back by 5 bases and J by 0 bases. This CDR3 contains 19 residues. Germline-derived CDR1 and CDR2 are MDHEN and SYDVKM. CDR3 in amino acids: CASSRWTGRGESSYNEQFF. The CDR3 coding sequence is TGTGCCAGCAGTCGCTGGACAGGGAGAGGGGAAAGCTCCTACAATGAGCAGTTCTTC.

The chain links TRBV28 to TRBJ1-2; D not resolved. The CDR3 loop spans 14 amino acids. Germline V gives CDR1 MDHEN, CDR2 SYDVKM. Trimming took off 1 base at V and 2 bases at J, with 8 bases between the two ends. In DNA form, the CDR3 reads TGTGCCAGCAGTTTATTAGTCGGGAACTATGGCTACACCTTC. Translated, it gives CASSLLVGNYGYTF.

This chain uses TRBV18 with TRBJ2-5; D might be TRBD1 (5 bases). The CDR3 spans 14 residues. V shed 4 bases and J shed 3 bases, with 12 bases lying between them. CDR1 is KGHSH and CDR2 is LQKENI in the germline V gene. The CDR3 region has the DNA TGTGCCAGCTCACTGATGTTAGGGGAAGAGACCCAGTACTTC. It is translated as CASSLMLGEETQYF. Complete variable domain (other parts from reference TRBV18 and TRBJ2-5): NAGVMQNPRHLVRRRGQEARLRCSPMKGHSHVYWYRQLPEEGLKFMVYLQKENIIDESGMPKERFSAEFPKEGPSILRIQQVVRGDSAAYFCASSLMLGEETQYFGPGTRLLVL.

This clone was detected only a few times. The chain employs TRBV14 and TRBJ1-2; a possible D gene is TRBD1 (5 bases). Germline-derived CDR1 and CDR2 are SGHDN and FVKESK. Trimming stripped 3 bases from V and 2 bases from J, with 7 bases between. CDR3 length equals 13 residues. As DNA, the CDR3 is TGTGCCAGCAGCCAGGGGACCAACTATGGCTACACCTTC. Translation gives CASSQGTNYGYTF.

In nucleotides, the CDR3 is TGTGCCAGCAGCTTAGAGCCCTATATCTACGAGCAGTACTTC. It codes for CASSLEPYIYEQYF. V is TRBV11-2 and J is TRBJ2-7; no firm D call. The germline V and J ends were trimmed by 0 bases and 3 bases, with 9 bases remaining between them. Germline-derived CDR1 and CDR2 are SGHAT and FQNNGV. CDR3 size: 14 residues.

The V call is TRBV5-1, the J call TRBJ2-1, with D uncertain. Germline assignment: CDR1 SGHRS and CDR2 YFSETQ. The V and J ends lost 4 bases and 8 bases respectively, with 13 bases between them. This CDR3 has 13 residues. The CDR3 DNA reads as TGCGCCAGCAGCCCCTACATAGGCGATGAGCAGTTCTTC. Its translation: CASSPYIGDEQFF.